This note documents a single T cell receptor (beta chain) sequence. The data derive from a study of shared T cell receptors in the human thymus. Trimming took 8 bases from V and 4 from J, leaving 27 bases between them. Germline CDR1 is SGHTA and CDR2 is FQGTGA. The CDR3 runs to 17 residues. Data came from immunoSEQ multiplex PCR; TCRdb stores just in-frame clones and leaves some out. The data hold under 450,000 clones, with just under 95% observed a single time. The V and J genes are TRBV7-3 and TRBJ2-7; the D gene is possibly TRBD2 (5 bases). The TCR comes from a human donor. Sequencing was performed on thymocytes. CDR3 loop: CASAPGFGAGAPYEQYF. In DNA form, the CDR3 reads TGTGCCAGCGCGCCGGGTTTTGGTGCGGGCGCACCTTACGAGCAGTACTTC.